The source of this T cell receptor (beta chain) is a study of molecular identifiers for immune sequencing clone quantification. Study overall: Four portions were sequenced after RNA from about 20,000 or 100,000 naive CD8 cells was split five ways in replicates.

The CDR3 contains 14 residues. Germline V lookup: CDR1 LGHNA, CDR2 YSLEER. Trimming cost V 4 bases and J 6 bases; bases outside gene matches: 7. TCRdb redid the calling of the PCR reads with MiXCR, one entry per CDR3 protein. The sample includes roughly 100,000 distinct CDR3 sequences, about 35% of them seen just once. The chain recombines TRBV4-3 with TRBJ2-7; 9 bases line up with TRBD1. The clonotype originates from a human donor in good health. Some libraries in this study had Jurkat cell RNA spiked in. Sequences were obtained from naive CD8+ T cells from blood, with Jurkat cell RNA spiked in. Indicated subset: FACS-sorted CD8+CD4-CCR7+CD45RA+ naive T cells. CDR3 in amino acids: CASSPGTGFAEQYF. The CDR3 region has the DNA TGCGCCAGCAGCCCCGGGACAGGGTTCGCCGAGCAGTACTTC.